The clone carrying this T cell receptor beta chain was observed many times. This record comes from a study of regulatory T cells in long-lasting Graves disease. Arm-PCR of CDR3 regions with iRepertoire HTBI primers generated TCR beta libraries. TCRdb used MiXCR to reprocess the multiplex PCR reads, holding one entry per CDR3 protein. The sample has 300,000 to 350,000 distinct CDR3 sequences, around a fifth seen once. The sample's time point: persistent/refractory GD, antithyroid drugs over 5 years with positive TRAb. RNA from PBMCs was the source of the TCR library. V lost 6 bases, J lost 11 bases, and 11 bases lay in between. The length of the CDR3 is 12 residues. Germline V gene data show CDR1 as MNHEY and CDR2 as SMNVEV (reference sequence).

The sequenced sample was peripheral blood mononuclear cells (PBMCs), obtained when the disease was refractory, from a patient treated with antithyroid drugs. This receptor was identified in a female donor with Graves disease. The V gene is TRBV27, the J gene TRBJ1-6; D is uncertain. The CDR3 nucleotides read TGTGCCAGCAGACGACGGCGGGCACCCCTCCACTTT. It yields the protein CASRRRRAPLHF.